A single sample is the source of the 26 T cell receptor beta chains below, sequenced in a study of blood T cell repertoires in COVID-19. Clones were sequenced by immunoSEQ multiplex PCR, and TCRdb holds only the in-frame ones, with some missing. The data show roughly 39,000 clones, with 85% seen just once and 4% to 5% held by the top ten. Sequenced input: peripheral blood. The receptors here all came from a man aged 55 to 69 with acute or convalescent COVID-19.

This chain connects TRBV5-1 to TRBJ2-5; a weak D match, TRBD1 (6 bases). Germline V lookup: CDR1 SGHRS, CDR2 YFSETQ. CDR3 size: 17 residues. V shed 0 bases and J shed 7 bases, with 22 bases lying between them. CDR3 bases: TGCGCCAGCAGCTTGGAATCGGGACACGGGACGGCTTGGACCCAGTACTTC. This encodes CASSLESGHGTAWTQYF.

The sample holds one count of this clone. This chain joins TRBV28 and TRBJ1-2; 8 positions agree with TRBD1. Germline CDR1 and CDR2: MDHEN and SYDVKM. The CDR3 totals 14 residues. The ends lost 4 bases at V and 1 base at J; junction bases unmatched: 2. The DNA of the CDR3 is TGTGCCAGCAGTTCAGGACAGGGTAACTATGGCTACACCTTC. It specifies CASSSGQGNYGYTF.

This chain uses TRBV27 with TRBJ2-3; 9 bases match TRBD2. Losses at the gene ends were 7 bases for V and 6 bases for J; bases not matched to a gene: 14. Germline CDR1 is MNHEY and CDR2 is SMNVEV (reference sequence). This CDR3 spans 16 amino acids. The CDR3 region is CASTRAAGGPVDTQYF. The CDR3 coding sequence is TGTGCCAGCACCCGAGCTGCGGGGGGGCCAGTGGATACGCAGTATTTT.

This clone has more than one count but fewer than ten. This CDR3 is CASSAGTRWGAEEEKLFF. The CDR3 DNA follows: TGCGCCAGCAGCGCGGGGACCCGTTGGGGCGCGGAGGAGGAAAAACTGTTTTTT. The V and J genes are TRBV5-1 and TRBJ1-4; tentative D call: TRBD1 (5 bases). V lost 4 bases to trimming and J lost 8 bases, with 27 bases between them. This CDR3 region has 18 residues. Germline V gene data show CDR1 as SGHRS and CDR2 as YFSETQ.

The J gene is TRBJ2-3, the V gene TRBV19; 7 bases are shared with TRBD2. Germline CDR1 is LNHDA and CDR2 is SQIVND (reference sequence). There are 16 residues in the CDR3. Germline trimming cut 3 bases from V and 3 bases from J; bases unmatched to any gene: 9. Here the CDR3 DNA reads TGTGCCAGTAGTATGGGGGAGGGGCGGGTTACAGATACGCAGTATTTT. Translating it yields CASSMGEGRVTDTQYF.

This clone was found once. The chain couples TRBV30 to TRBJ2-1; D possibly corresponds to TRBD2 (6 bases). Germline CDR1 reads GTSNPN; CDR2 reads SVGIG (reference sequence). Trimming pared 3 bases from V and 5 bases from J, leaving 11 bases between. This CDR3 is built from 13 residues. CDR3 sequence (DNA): TGTGCCTGGAGGAGGGACTTCAACAATGAGCAGTTCTTC. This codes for CAWRRDFNNEQFF.

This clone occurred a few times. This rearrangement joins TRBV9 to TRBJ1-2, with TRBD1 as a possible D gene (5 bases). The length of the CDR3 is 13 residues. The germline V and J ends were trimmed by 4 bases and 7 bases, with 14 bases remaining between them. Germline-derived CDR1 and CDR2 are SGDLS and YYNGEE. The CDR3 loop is CASSPYRQFGYTF. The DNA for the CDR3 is TGTGCCAGCAGCCCTTATCGACAGTTTGGCTACACCTTC.

The CDR3 nucleotides read TGTGCCTGGCAGAACACAGATACGCAGTATTTT. Translation: CAWQNTDTQYF. V gene TRBV30 combines with J gene TRBJ2-3; D is undetermined. This CDR3 has 11 amino acids. The germline V gene encodes CDR1 GTSNPN and CDR2 SVGIG (reference sequence). V lost 5 bases to trimming and J lost 2 bases, with 5 bases between them.

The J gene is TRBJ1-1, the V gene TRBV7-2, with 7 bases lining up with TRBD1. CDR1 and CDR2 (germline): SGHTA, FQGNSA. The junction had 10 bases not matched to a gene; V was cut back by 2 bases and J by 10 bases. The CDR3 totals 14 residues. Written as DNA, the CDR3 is TGTGCCAGCAGCTTAAATTTCCAGTCAGGGGGAGCTTTCTTT. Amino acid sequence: CASSLNFQSGGAFF.

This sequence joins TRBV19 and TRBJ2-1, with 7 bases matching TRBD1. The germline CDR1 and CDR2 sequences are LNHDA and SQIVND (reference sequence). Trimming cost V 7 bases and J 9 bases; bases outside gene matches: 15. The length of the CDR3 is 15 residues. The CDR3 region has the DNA TGTGCCAGTACCCTACAGGGGTCAGCATACGGTGAGCAGTTCTTC. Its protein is CASTLQGSAYGEQFF.

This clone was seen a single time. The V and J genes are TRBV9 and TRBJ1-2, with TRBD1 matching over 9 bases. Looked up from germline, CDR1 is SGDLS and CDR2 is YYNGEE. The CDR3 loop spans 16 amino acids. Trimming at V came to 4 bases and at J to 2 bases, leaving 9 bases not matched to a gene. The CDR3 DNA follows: TGTGCCAGCAGCTCGCGCCCGGGACAGGGAAACTATGGCTACACCTTC. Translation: CASSSRPGQGNYGYTF.

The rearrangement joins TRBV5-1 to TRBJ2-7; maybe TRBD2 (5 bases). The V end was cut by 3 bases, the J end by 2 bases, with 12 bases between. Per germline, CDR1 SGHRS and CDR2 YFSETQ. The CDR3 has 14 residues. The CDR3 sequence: CASSSAVGAYEQYF. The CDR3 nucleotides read TGCGCCAGCAGCTCGGCGGTCGGGGCCTACGAGCAGTACTTC.

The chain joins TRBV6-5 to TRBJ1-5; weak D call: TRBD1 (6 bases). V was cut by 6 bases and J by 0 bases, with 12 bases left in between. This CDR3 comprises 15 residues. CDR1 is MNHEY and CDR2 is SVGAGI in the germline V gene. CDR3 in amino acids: CASRLQGSSNQPQHF. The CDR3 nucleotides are TGTGCCAGCAGGCTACAGGGTTCTAGCAATCAGCCCCAGCATTTT.

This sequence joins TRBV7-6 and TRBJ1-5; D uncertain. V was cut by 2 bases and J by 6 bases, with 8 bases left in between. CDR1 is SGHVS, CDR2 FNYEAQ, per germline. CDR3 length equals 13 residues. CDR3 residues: CASSLNEAQPQHF. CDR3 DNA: TGTGCCAGCAGCTTAAATGAGGCTCAGCCCCAGCATTTT.

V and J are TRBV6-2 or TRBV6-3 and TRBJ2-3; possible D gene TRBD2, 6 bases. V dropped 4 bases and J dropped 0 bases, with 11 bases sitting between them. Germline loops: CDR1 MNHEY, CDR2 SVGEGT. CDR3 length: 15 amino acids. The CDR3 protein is CASSSTGTSTDTQYF. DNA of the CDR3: TGTGCCAGCAGTTCGACCGGGACTAGCACAGATACGCAGTATTTT.

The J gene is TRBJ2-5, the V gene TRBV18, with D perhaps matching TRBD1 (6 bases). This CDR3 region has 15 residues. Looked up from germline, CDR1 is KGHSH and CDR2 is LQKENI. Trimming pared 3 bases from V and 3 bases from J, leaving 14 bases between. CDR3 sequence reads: CASSPTGTREETQYF. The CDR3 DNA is TGTGCCAGCTCACCTACCGGGACACGAGAAGAGACCCAGTACTTC. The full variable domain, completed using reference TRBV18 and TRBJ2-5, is NAGVMQNPRHLVRRRGQEARLRCSPMKGHSHVYWYRQLPEEGLKFMVYLQKENIIDESGMPKERFSAEFPKEGPSILRIQQVVRGDSAAYFCASSPTGTREETQYFGPGTRLLVL.

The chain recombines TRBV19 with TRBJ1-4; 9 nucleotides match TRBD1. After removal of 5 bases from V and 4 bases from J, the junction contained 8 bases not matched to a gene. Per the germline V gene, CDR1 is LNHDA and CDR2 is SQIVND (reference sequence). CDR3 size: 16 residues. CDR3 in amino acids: CASSSGGQGFNEKLFF. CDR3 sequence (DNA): TGTGCCAGTAGTTCGGGCGGACAGGGGTTTAATGAAAAACTGTTTTTT.

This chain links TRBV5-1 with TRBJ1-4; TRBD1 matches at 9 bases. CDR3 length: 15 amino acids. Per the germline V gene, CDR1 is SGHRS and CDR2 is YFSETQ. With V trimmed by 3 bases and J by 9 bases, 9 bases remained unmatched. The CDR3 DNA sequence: TGCGCCAGCAGCTCCGAGGGACAGGGTCCACAAAAACTGTTTTTT. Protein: CASSSEGQGPQKLFF.

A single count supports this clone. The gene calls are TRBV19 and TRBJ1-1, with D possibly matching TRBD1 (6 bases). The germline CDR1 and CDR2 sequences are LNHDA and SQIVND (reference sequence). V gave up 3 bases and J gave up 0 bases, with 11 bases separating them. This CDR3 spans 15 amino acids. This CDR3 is CASSIWQGMNTEAFF. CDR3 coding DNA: TGTGCCAGTAGTATCTGGCAGGGGATGAACACTGAAGCTTTCTTT. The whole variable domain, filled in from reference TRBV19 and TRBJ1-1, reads DGGITQSPKYLFRKEGQNVTLSCEQNLNHDAMYWYRQDPGQGLRLIYYSQIVNDFQKGDIAEGYSVSREKKESFPLTVTSAQKNPTAFYLCASSIWQGMNTEAFFGQGTRLTVV.

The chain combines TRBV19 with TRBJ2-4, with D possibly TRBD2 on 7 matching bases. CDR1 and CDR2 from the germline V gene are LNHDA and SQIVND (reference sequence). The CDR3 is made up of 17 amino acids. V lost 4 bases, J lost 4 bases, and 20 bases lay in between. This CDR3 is CASSTSPQEGGKNIQYF. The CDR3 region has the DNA TGTGCCAGTAGTACAAGCCCGCAAGAGGGGGGGAAAAACATTCAGTACTTC.

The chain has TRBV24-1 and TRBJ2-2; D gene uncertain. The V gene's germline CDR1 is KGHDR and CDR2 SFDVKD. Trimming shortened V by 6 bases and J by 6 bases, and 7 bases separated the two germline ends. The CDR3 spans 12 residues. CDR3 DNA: TGTGCCACCAGTTTTCAATCCGGGGAGCTGTTTTTT. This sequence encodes CATSFQSGELFF.

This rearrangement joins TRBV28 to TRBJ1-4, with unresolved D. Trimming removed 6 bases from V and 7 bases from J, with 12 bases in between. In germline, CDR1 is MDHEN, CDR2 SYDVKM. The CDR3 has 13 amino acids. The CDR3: CASRRGGREKLFF. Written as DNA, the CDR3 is TGTGCCAGCAGGAGAGGAGGGCGTGAAAAACTGTTTTTT.

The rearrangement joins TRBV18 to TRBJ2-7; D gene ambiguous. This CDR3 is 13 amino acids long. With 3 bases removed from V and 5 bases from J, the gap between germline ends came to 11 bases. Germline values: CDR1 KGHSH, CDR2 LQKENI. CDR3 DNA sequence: TGTGCCAGCTCACCGGCGGCAGTTCACGAGCAGTACTTC. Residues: CASSPAAVHEQYF.

The CDR3 DNA reads as TGTGCCATCAGTGAGTCGGTGTTAGCGGGAGATCGCGAGCAGTTCTTC. Its translation is CAISESVLAGDREQFF. V and J are TRBV10-3 and TRBJ2-1, with 9 bases matching TRBD2. V trimming: 0 bases; J trimming: 10 bases; junction bases outside the gene matches: 10. Germline V gene data show CDR1 as ENHRY and CDR2 as SYGVKD. This CDR3 has 16 amino acids.

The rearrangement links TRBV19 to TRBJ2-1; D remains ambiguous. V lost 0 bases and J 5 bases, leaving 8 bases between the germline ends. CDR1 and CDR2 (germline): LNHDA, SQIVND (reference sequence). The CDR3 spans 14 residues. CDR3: CASSIDPRDNEQFF. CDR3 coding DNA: TGTGCCAGTAGTATAGATCCCCGCGACAATGAGCAGTTCTTC.

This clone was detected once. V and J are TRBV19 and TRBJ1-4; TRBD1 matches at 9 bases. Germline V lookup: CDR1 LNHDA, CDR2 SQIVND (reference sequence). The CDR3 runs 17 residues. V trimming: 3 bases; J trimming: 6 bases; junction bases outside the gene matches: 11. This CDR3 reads CASSIGTGTGFYEKLFF. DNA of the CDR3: TGTGCCAGTAGTATTGGGACCGGGACAGGGTTCTATGAAAAACTGTTTTTT.